The clone carrying this T cell receptor beta chain was picked up a small number of times. Its matching antigen is unknown. Exclusion applied to patients with autoimmune disease history or systemic immunosuppression. Blood sampling took place at baseline, cycle 4 day 1, and cycle 7 day 1. The data stem from a study of OX40 agonist ivuxolimab in advanced cancers. Turning to the study itself: An agonistic human IgG2 monoclonal antibody against OX40 (CD134) was given. Study-level findings and limits: Expanded clones belonging to CD8+ T cells outnumbered, on average, those of CD4+.

The V end lost 6 bases, the J end lost 5 bases, and 6 bases lay between the germline ends. The germline V gene encodes CDR1 SGHKS and CDR2 YYEKEE (reference sequence). CDR3 length: 12 residues. The repertoire was sequenced with immunoSEQ multiplex PCR; TCRdb's copy has only in-frame clones and lacks some. The table has about 82,000 clones, around 85% seen once; the top ten hold approximately 2.3%. The chain recombines TRBV5-5 with TRBJ1-6; no clear D gene. This material consisted of CD4+ or CD8+ T cells sorted from blood, taken in a trial of the OX40 agonist ivuxolimab. The sequence was collected from an adult with an advanced solid tumor such as melanoma, head and neck, liver or kidney cancer. CDR3 DNA: TGTGCCAGCACGGGAAATAATTCACCCCTCCACTTT. As protein: CASTGNNSPLHF.